This T cell receptor beta chain derives from a study of OX40 agonist ivuxolimab in advanced cancers. Study findings and constraints: There was clonal expansion of CD4+ and CD8+ blood T cells by week 6 at 0.1 to 3.0 mg/kg.

CDR1 SGHTA and CDR2 FQGNSA come from the germline V gene. V was clipped by 0 bases and J by 5 bases, with 11 bases between them. The CDR3 contains 15 residues. Some clones are missing from TCRdb's copy, which holds only in-frame ones; the method was immunoSEQ multiplex PCR. This table holds 99,000 or so clones, roughly 80% found once. Notes on this clone: As yet, its antigen is unknown.

Patients with autoimmune history or systemic immunosuppression were excluded. V usage is TRBV7-2 and J usage is TRBJ2-1, with D possibly matching TRBD2 (6 bases). This receptor was obtained from an adult with an advanced solid tumor such as melanoma, head and neck, liver or kidney cancer. This material consisted of CD4+ or CD8+ T cells sorted from blood, taken in a trial of the OX40 agonist ivuxolimab. The DNA for the CDR3 is TGTGCCAGCAGCTTAGCCCGGGAGACACACAATGAGCAGTTCTTC. The encoded protein is CASSLARETHNEQFF.